This is a list of T cell receptor beta chains from one sample in a study of T cell responses to AZD1222 COVID-19 vaccine. Data came from immunoSEQ multiplex PCR; TCRdb stores just in-frame clones and leaves some out. The sample records 150,000 to 200,000 clones, 92% being singletons. The sample consisted of peripheral blood, taken on day 0 of AZD1222 vaccination. These receptor sequences come from an adult in good health. CDR3s include the opening cysteine and the closing phenylalanine or tryptophan. The D gene is left open where the match is weak. The size entry is marked missing in some rows and otherwise reads once, few, many or a size class.

clone size,J gene,D gene,V gene,CDR3 DNA,CDR3 protein
-,TRBJ1-1,-,TRBV2,TGTGCCAGCTTACGGGACACGAACACTGAAGCTTTCTTT,CASLRDTNTEAFF
-,TRBJ2-7,TRBD2,TRBV6-5,TGTGCCAGCCAACTAGCGGGGGTGCTCTACGAGCAGTACTTC,CASQLAGVLYEQYF
-,TRBJ2-7,-,TRBV12-2,TGTGCAAGTCGCCCAACCGCCGGGGGGGACGGCTCTCTCTACGAGCAGTACTTC,CASRPTAGGDGSLYEQYF
-,TRBJ2-7,-,TRBV15,TGTGCCACCAGCAGAGGGATAGGGACGGGTTACGAGCAGTACTTC,CATSRGIGTGYEQYF
-,TRBJ2-7,-,TRBV28,TGTGCCAGCAGGTTTTCCTCCGGGACGGCCGAGCAGTACTTC,CASRFSSGTAEQYF
-,TRBJ1-5,-,TRBV12-3/TRBV12-4,TGTGCCAGCAGTTTTAGCAATCAGCCCCAGCATTTT,CASSFSNQPQHF
-,TRBJ2-3,-,TRBV5-1,TGCGCCAGCAGCTTGAAAGGGACAGATACGCAGTATTTT,CASSLKGTDTQYF
-,TRBJ1-2,-,TRBV21-1,TGTGCCAGCAGCAAAGTAGACTATGGCTACACCTTC,CASSKVDYGYTF
-,TRBJ1-5,-,TRBV23-1,TGCGCCAGCAGTCAATTAGAGAGGAATCAGCCCCAGCATTTT,CASSQLERNQPQHF
few,TRBJ2-7,-,TRBV6-1,TGTGCCAGCAGTGAAAAACCGGGTCAACCGAACAACGAGCAGTACTTC,CASSEKPGQPNNEQYF
-,TRBJ1-5,TRBD1,TRBV6-5,TGTGCCAGCAGGGGGACAGGGAACAATCAGCCCCAGCATTTT,CASRGTGNNQPQHF
-,TRBJ1-1,-,TRBV5-5,TGTGCCAGCAGCCCCACAGGAACCAACACTGAAGCTTTCTTT,CASSPTGTNTEAFF
-,TRBJ2-3,-,TRBV6-4,TGTGCCAGCAGTGACTCTACCAGGGGTAAAGATACGCAGTATTTT,CASSDSTRGKDTQYF
once,TRBJ2-7,TRBD1,TRBV28,TGTGCCAGCAGCAGGACAGGGGGAACAGGCGAGCAGTACTTC,CASSRTGGTGEQYF
-,TRBJ2-5,-,TRBV4-3,TGCGCCAGCAGCCAAGACCCCCCCGGGGCCGCCACCCAGTACTTC,CASSQDPPGAATQYF
-,TRBJ1-1,-,TRBV9,TGTGCCAGCAGCGTAGCTCCCGCAGGGGACACTGAAGCTTTCTTT,CASSVAPAGDTEAFF
-,TRBJ1-3,TRBD1,TRBV5-1,TGCGCCAGCAGCTTGGAGGCCACACAGGGGGCGAATGGAAACACCATATATTTT,CASSLEATQGANGNTIYF
-,TRBJ2-7,TRBD2,TRBV27,TGTGCCAGCAGTGTCGGGACTAGCGGCTCCTACGAGCAGTACTTC,CASSVGTSGSYEQYF
-,TRBJ1-1,TRBD1,TRBV5-1,TGCGCCAGCAGCCTACCCCAGGGGGTACGGGGGGTGAACACTGAAGCTTTCTTT,CASSLPQGVRGVNTEAFF
-,TRBJ1-1,-,TRBV29-1,TGCAGCGCCTCAGCGAACACTGAAGCTTTCTTT,CSASANTEAFF